This TCR beta chain was observed in a study of blood T cell repertoires in COVID-19. Looking at the study overall: Specimens from acute and convalescent COVID-19 originated in the United States, Italy and Spain. The cDNA or gDNA used as material had been derived from T cells, B-cell-depleted T cells, or PBMCs.

Authors' methods: Nucleated cell number was recorded as an estimate derived from reference gene primer amplification. Sequencing used immunoSEQ multiplex PCR; TCRdb keeps in-frame clones, though not all of them. V and J calls plus clone size are reproduced from that table; the DNA served to infer D and trimming. The sample includes around 63,000 clones, more than 60% of them seen just once. CDR3 length equals 10 residues. The V gene's germline CDR1 is SQVTM and CDR2 ANQGSEA. The V end lost 6 bases, the J end lost 6 bases, and 9 bases lay between the germline ends. A single count supports this clone. The chain uses TRBV29-1 and TRBJ2-7, with D tentatively TRBD1 (6 bases). The specimen was peripheral blood. This TCR was sampled from a woman aged 70-85 years with acute or convalescent COVID-19. The CDR3 nucleotides are TGCAGCGTGCAGGGGACCGAGCAGTACTTC. This translates into CSVQGTEQYF.